These 21 T cell receptor beta chains were all obtained from the same sample, sequenced in a study of T cells in tuberculosis. Sequenced by immunoSEQ multiplex PCR; TCRdb stores in-frame clones only, minus some. The sample records about 30,000 clones, 95% being singletons. The source material was PBMCs. The receptors originated from a donor between 10 and 29 years old with latent tuberculosis or without tuberculosis infection.

V usage is TRBV9 and J usage is TRBJ2-2; 7 nucleotides agree with TRBD2. The CDR3 spans 16 residues. After removal of 0 bases from V and 5 bases from J, the junction contained 7 bases not matched to a gene. CDR1 is SGDLS and CDR2 is YYNGEE in the germline V gene. As DNA, the CDR3 is TGTGCCAGCAGCGTAGGCCCAGCGGGGTTAACCGGGGAGCTGTTTTTT. Protein sequence: CASSVGPAGLTGELFF.

The chain joins TRBV7-3 to TRBJ2-7, with TRBD1 as a possible D gene (6 bases). Germline-derived CDR1 and CDR2 are SGHTA and FQGTGA. This CDR3 is built from 14 residues. V lost 3 bases to trimming and J lost 0 bases, with 9 bases between them. CDR3 sequence: CASSLDSSSYEQYF. DNA of the CDR3: TGTGCCAGCAGCTTGGACAGTAGCTCCTACGAGCAGTACTTC.

V usage is TRBV18 and J usage is TRBJ1-2; 8 bases are a match to TRBD1. The CDR3 has 15 amino acids. The V and J ends lost 3 bases and 8 bases, in that order; junction bases with no gene match: 11. Germline lookup yields CDR1 KGHSH and CDR2 LQKENI. The CDR3 protein is CASSPRVDRGGGYTF. The CDR3 DNA follows: TGTGCCAGCTCACCTCGTGTAGACAGGGGAGGAGGCTACACCTTC.

The J gene is TRBJ2-7, the V gene TRBV4-3, with 10 bases lining up with TRBD2. This CDR3 region has 15 residues. J lost 6 bases, V lost 0 bases, and 5 bases had no gene match. Germline CDR1 reads LGHNA; CDR2 reads YSLEER. CDR3 protein: CASSQDLLAGFEQYF. The CDR3 DNA follows: TGCGCCAGCAGCCAAGATTTACTAGCGGGGTTCGAGCAGTACTTC.

The chain recombines TRBV6-1 with TRBJ2-5; a possible D gene is TRBD1 (6 bases). Germline V gene sequence: CDR1 MNHNS, CDR2 SASEGT. V lost 6 bases to trimming and J lost 1 base, with 12 bases between them. The CDR3 has 14 amino acids. CDR3 region: CASRDRDIQETQYF. Here the CDR3 DNA reads TGTGCCAGCAGGGACCGGGACATCCAAGAGACCCAGTACTTC.

The genes are TRBV7-3 and TRBJ1-6; D is possibly TRBD1 (5 bases). The CDR3 is 15 residues long. In germline, CDR1 is SGHTA, CDR2 FQGTGA. V was shortened by 0 bases and J by 10 bases, with 13 bases between the two germline ends. CDR3 in DNA: TGTGCCAGCAGCTTAACGAGTACCGGGGGGTCACCCCTCCACTTT. Translated, it gives CASSLTSTGGSPLHF. Full variable domain (missing parts from reference TRBV7-3 and TRBJ1-6): GAGVSQTPSNKVTEKGKYVELRCDPISGHTALYWYRQSLGQGPEFLIYFQGTGAADDSGLPNDRFFAVRPEGSVSTLKIQRTERGDSAVYLCASSLTSTGGSPLHFGNGTRLTVT.

The gene calls are TRBV11-2 and TRBJ1-1; possibly TRBD1 for D (6 bases). The CDR3 has 11 residues. The germline V gene has CDR1 SGHAT and CDR2 FQNNGV. V gave up 8 bases and J gave up 5 bases, with 9 bases separating them. DNA of the CDR3: TGTGCCAGCTTACAGGGAACTGAAGCTTTCTTT. This translates into CASLQGTEAFF.

The V call is TRBV29-1, the J call TRBJ2-7, with a tentative D call TRBD1 (7 bases). The CDR3 extends over 14 amino acids. The V and J ends lost 3 bases and 2 bases respectively, with 14 bases between them. The germline CDR1 and CDR2 sequences are SQVTM and ANQGSEA. CDR3 in amino acids: CSVEGGDRAYEQYF. The CDR3, as DNA: TGCAGCGTTGAGGGGGGAGACAGGGCCTACGAGCAGTACTTC.

V gene TRBV15 combines with J gene TRBJ2-7, with 8 bases matching TRBD2. CDR1 and CDR2 (germline): LNHNV, YYDKDF (reference sequence). The J segment lost 3 bases and the V segment lost 3 bases, leaving 10 bases of the junction unmatched. The CDR3 sequence is 16 residues long. The CDR3 nucleotides are TGTGCCACCAGCAGTCTGGTAGGGCGGGAGGTCTACGAGCAGTACTTC. Protein: CATSSLVGREVYEQYF.

The rearrangement links TRBV25-1 to TRBJ1-1, with D possibly being TRBD1 (5 bases). V was shortened by 1 base and J by 5 bases, with 17 bases between the two germline ends. CDR3 length: 16 residues. Germline lookup yields CDR1 MGHDK and CDR2 SYGVNS. Here the CDR3 DNA reads TGTGCCAGCAGTGAATTCCAAGGGGAAGGATTGACTGAAGCTTTCTTT. Translation gives CASSEFQGEGLTEAFF.

The chain recombines TRBV9 with TRBJ2-1; 9 nucleotides match TRBD1. The trim removed 4 bases at V and 4 bases at J, leaving 6 bases unmatched. CDR3 length: 15 residues. Germline values: CDR1 SGDLS, CDR2 YYNGEE. The DNA for the CDR3 is TGTGCCAGCAGCCCTCGGGACAGGGTTTACAATGAGCAGTTCTTC. It translates to CASSPRDRVYNEQFF.

The table lists this clone with a count of one. The V call is TRBV6-6, the J call TRBJ1-2, with 7 bases that match TRBD1. The CDR3 loop spans 13 amino acids. CDR1 and CDR2 (germline): MNHNY, SVGAGI (reference sequence). The V gene end was trimmed by 6 bases and the J gene end by 6 bases; junction bases not matched to a gene: 7. CDR3 sequence reads: CASSLLTGDGYTF. The CDR3 bases are TGTGCCAGCAGCTTGCTTACAGGGGATGGCTACACCTTC.

J is TRBJ2-7 and V is TRBV4-2, with a possible D match to TRBD2 (6 bases). Germline V gives CDR1 LGHNA, CDR2 YNFKEQ. The V gene lost 1 base and the J gene lost 7 bases, with 8 bases spanning the gap. This CDR3 has 12 residues. The CDR3 reads CASSQGSGEQYF. CDR3 DNA: TGTGCCAGCAGCCAAGGGAGCGGGGAGCAGTACTTC.

The V and J genes are TRBV5-6 and TRBJ1-2; TRBD1 agrees at 8 bases. The CDR3 spans 14 residues. Germline lookup yields CDR1 SGHDT and CDR2 YYEEEE. The V and J ends lost 5 bases and 8 bases, in that order; junction bases with no gene match: 11. The CDR3 loop is CASRSQGALSGYTF. CDR3 DNA: TGTGCCAGCAGATCCCAGGGGGCGCTTAGCGGCTACACCTTC.

The chain couples TRBV4-2 to TRBJ1-2; D is possibly TRBD1 (5 bases). With 2 bases removed from V and 4 bases from J, the gap between germline ends came to 11 bases. The CDR3 is made up of 14 amino acids. Germline values: CDR1 LGHNA, CDR2 YNFKEQ. CDR3 loop: CASSQPGESYGYTF. Written as DNA, the CDR3 is TGTGCCAGCAGCCAACCGGGGGAGAGCTATGGCTACACCTTC.

In its sample, this clone was seen once. V usage is TRBV5-1 and J usage is TRBJ2-7; TRBD2 matches 13 bases. Germline trimming cut 3 bases from V and 5 bases from J; bases unmatched to any gene: 14. The germline V gene encodes CDR1 SGHRS and CDR2 YFSETQ. This CDR3 comprises 18 residues. CDR3 residues: CASSSLSTGTSGIHEQYF. In nucleotides, the CDR3 is TGCGCCAGCAGCTCTCTATCGACCGGGACTAGCGGGATCCACGAGCAGTACTTC.

The table lists this clone with a count of one. J is TRBJ1-5 and V is TRBV30, with no clear D. This CDR3 spans 15 amino acids. Germline V gene sequence: CDR1 GTSNPN, CDR2 SVGIG (reference sequence). With 0 bases removed from V and 3 bases from J, the gap between germline ends came to 12 bases. Written as DNA, the CDR3 is TGTGCCTGGAGTGTACAATCGGGGTTCAATCAGCCCCAGCATTTT. Translation: CAWSVQSGFNQPQHF.

The chain links TRBV5-5 to TRBJ1-5, with 10 nucleotides matching TRBD1. The length of the CDR3 is 14 residues. The V gene's germline CDR1 is SGHKS and CDR2 YYEKEE (reference sequence). With V trimmed by 4 bases and J by 6 bases, 4 bases remained unmatched. The CDR3 coding sequence is TGTGCCAGCAGCCAAGGACAGGGGGGTCAGCCCCAGCATTTT. Residues: CASSQGQGGQPQHF.

V gene TRBV6-1 combines with J gene TRBJ1-1, with D perhaps matching TRBD1 (6 bases). The CDR3 length is 14 residues. Germline V gene data show CDR1 as MNHNS and CDR2 as SASEGT. V lost 6 bases and J lost 10, with 21 bases in between. The CDR3 protein is CASSPGHSKEGAFF. DNA of the CDR3: TGTGCCAGCAGCCCGGGACATTCAAAAGAGGGAGCTTTCTTT.

This clone appeared a single time. V gene TRBV9 combines with J gene TRBJ1-3; the D gene is possibly TRBD1 (5 bases). The CDR3 has 15 residues. Trimming shortened V by 6 bases and J by 0 bases, and 13 bases separated the two germline ends. CDR1 and CDR2 from the germline V gene are SGDLS and YYNGEE. As DNA, the CDR3 is TGTGCCAGCACCGGTCGGGGGTCCTCTGGAAACACCATATATTTT. Protein product: CASTGRGSSGNTIYF.

This chain joins TRBV5-1 and TRBJ2-3; the D gene is possibly TRBD2 (5 bases). Germline CDR1 and CDR2: SGHRS and YFSETQ. V was shortened by 3 bases and J by 4 bases, with 18 bases between the two germline ends. CDR3 length equals 16 residues. In nucleotides, the CDR3 is TGCGCCAGCAGCTCTCCTCGAACCCTAGCTCCAGATACGCAGTATTTT. Its protein is CASSSPRTLAPDTQYF.